There are many counts of the clone carrying this TCR beta chain. Its target is unknown. TCRdb independently ran MiXCR on the 5' RACE reads; one entry per CDR3 protein. In the table there are approximately 570,000 distinct CDR3 sequences, about a sixth of which are singletons. This sample stems from a study of T-cell memory formation after mild COVID-19. Germline V gene data show CDR1 as KGHDR and CDR2 as SFDVKD. V lost 4 bases, J lost 5 bases, and 9 bases lay in between. The CDR3 is 13 amino acids. General observations from the study: Unconfirmed was the SARS-CoV-2 specificity of second-wave clones that peaked on day 37. Some clones that responded turned up in pre-infection memory, which suggests that cross-reactive memory joined in.

J is TRBJ2-3 and V is TRBV24-1; D remains unclear. Sequenced material: PBMCs or a T cell subset sorted from them (not recorded which). This sequence was found in an adult woman who had mild COVID-19 (a few samples of this study predate the infection). Cell type and time point are not known. The CDR3 nucleotides read TGTGCCACCAGTGACCCCCCCGGAGATACGCAGTATTTT. This encodes CATSDPPGDTQYF.